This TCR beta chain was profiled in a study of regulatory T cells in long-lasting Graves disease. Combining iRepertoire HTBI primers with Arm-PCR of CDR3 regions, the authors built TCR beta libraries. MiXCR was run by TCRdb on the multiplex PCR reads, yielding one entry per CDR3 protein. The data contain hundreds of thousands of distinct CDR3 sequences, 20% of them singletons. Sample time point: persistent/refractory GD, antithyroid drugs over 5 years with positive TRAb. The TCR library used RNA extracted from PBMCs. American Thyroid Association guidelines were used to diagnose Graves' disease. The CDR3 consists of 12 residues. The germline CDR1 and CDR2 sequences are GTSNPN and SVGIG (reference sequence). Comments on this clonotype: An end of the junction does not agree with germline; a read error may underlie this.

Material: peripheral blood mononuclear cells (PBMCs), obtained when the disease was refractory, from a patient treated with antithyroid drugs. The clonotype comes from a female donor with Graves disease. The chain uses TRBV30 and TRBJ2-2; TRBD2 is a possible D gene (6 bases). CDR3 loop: CAGRGLAGGLFF. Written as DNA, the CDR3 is TGTGCCGGACGGGGGTTGGCCGGGGGGCTGTTTTTT. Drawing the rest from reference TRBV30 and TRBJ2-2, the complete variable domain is SQTIHQWPATLVQPVGSPLSLECTVEGTSNPNLYWYRQAAGRGLQLLFYSVGIGQISSEVPQNLSASRPQDRQFILSSKKLLLSDSGFYLCAGRGLAGGLFFGEGSRLTVL.